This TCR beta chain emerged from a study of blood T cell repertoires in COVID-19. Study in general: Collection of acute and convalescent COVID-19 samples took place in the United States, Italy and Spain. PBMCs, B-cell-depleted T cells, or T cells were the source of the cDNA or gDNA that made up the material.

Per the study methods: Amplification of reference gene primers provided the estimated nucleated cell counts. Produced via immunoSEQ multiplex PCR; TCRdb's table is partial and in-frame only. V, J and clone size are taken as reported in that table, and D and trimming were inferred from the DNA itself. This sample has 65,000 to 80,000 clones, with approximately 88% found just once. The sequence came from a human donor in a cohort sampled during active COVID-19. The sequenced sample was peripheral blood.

CDR3 nucleotide sequence: TGCGCCAGCAGCTTGGAGCCGGGAAGAAGACGCACTGAAGCTTTCTTT. Its protein product is CASSLEPGRRRTEAFF. This rearrangement joins TRBV5-1 to TRBJ1-1; no clear D gene. Germline CDR1 is SGHRS and CDR2 is YFSETQ. V lost 0 bases and J lost 4, with 16 bases in between. The CDR3 is made up of 16 amino acids.